The rows below give T cell receptor beta chains drawn from one sample of a study of T cell changes during pregnancy in multiple sclerosis. TCRdb keeps only in-frame clones here, not all; method: immunoSEQ multiplex PCR. The repertoire holds roughly 67,000 clones, about 89% seen once, with over 1.1% in the top ten. Sequenced material: peripheral blood, taken in the second trimester of pregnancy. The receptors were sampled from a female donor with multiple sclerosis, enrolled in a pregnancy study. CDR3s include the opening cysteine and the closing phenylalanine or tryptophan. Each record gives: D gene, CDR3 length, V gene, clone size, J gene, CDR3 protein, CDR3 DNA. A D gene is named only where the DNA matches it firmly. A row's size may be missing; if present it is once, few, many or a size class.

TRBD1	14	TRBV6-5	-	TRBJ1-1	CASRDRLMNTEAFF	TGTGCCAGCAGGGACAGGTTAATGAACACTGAAGCTTTCTTT
-	15	TRBV28	-	TRBJ2-7	CASSSLSLRGYEQYF	TGTGCCAGCAGTTCATTATCCTTGCGGGGCTACGAGCAGTACTTC
-	15	TRBV5-6	-	TRBJ1-1	CASSRQTTVGTEAFF	TGTGCCAGCAGCCGACAAACGACAGTTGGCACTGAAGCTTTCTTT
-	13	TRBV5-6	-	TRBJ2-3	CASSFRGGDTQYF	TGTGCCAGCAGCTTCCGGGGTGGAGATACGCAGTATTTT
TRBD1	15	TRBV7-2	once	TRBJ1-1	CASSSRTGGNTEAFF	TGTGCCAGCAGCTCCCGGACAGGGGGAAACACTGAAGCTTTCTTT
-	17	TRBV5-1	-	TRBJ2-3	CASSLALASSSTDTQYF	TGCGCCAGCAGCTTGGCCCTGGCTAGCTCTAGCACAGATACGCAGTATTTT
-	14	TRBV5-4	once	TRBJ1-3	CASSLREAGNTIYF	TGTGCCAGCAGCCTACGGGAGGCTGGAAACACCATATATTTT
TRBD1	18	TRBV27	-	TRBJ1-1	CASSQITGDIAGVPEAFF	TGTGCCAGCAGCCAAATCACAGGGGATATCGCTGGGGTCCCTGAAGCTTTCTTT
-	15	TRBV5-1	-	TRBJ2-3	CASSLNGIGADTQYF	TGCGCCAGCAGCTTGAACGGCATCGGAGCAGATACGCAGTATTTT
TRBD2	15	TRBV10-3	-	TRBJ2-1	CAISRGTSGINEQFF	TGTGCCATCAGTCGGGGGACTAGCGGGATAAATGAGCAGTTCTTC
-	15	TRBV30	-	TRBJ1-6	CAWVKDTFVNSPLHF	TGTGCCTGGGTGAAGGACACCTTTGTAAATTCACCCCTCCACTTT
-	12	TRBV7-2	once	TRBJ1-5	CASSLGVQPQHF	TGTGCCAGCAGCCTCGGGGTTCAGCCCCAGCATTTT
-	15	TRBV9	-	TRBJ2-7	CASSVASTSSYEQYF	TGTGCCAGCAGCGTAGCATCGACTAGCTCCTACGAGCAGTACTTC
TRBD1	13	TRBV30	-	TRBJ1-4	CAWSRQGSEKLFF	TGTGCCTGGAGCCGACAGGGTTCTGAAAAACTGTTTTTT
-	16	TRBV10-2	-	TRBJ2-4	CASSNTGDLAKNIQYF	TGCGCCAGCAGTAATACAGGGGACTTAGCCAAAAACATTCAGTACTTC
TRBD1	14	TRBV11-1	-	TRBJ1-2	CASSSGQGKYGYTF	TGTGCCAGCAGCTCCGGACAGGGAAAATATGGCTACACCTTC
TRBD2	15	TRBV27	-	TRBJ2-3	CASRKAGVGPDTQYF	TGTGCCAGCAGAAAAGCGGGAGTAGGGCCAGATACGCAGTATTTT
-	16	TRBV7-3	once	TRBJ2-6	CASSSTRASGANVLTF	TGTGCCAGCAGCTCCACGCGCGCAAGTGGGGCCAACGTCCTGACTTTC
-	13	TRBV5-8	-	TRBJ2-5	CASSLWGLETQYF	TGTGCCAGCAGCTTGTGGGGGCTAGAGACCCAGTACTTC
-	15	TRBV19	-	TRBJ2-1	CASSRGGKTYNEQFF	TGTGCCAGTAGTAGAGGCGGGAAGACCTACAATGAGCAGTTCTTC
-	18	TRBV21-1	-	TRBJ2-7	CASSKNSGQGPKGGEQYF	TGTGCCAGCAGCAAAAACTCGGGACAGGGGCCTAAGGGAGGGGAGCAGTACTTC
TRBD1	15	TRBV5-4	few	TRBJ2-7	CASSLGQGKSYEQYF	TGTGCCAGCAGCTTGGGACAGGGCAAGTCCTACGAGCAGTACTTC
-	12	TRBV6-5	-	TRBJ1-6	CASSKQNSPLHF	TGTGCCAGCAGTAAACAAAATTCACCCCTCCACTTT
-	17	TRBV4-2	once	TRBJ2-6	CASSQGFRTTGANVLTF	TGTGCCAGCAGCCAAGGCTTTCGGACAACTGGGGCCAACGTCCTGACTTTC
TRBD1	17	TRBV9	-	TRBJ1-4	CASSGPGGENLNEKLFF	TGTGCCAGCAGCGGTCCAGGGGGAGAAAACCTTAATGAAAAACTGTTTTTT
TRBD2	14	TRBV10-2	few	TRBJ2-1	CASSSGTSGNEQFF	TGCGCCAGTTCTTCCGGGACTAGCGGTAATGAGCAGTTCTTC
TRBD1	15	TRBV18	-	TRBJ2-3	CASSSGQGHTDTQYF	TGTGCCAGCTCATCCGGACAGGGTCACACAGATACGCAGTATTTT
TRBD1	16	TRBV5-6	-	TRBJ2-7	CASSFIPFAGGDEQYF	TGTGCCAGCAGCTTCATACCCTTTGCAGGGGGAGACGAGCAGTACTTC
-	13	TRBV10-1	-	TRBJ1-2	CATNDGVGYGYTF	TGCGCCACAAACGACGGGGTAGGCTATGGCTACACCTTC
-	13	TRBV6-1	-	TRBJ2-7	CASTTGSNYEQYF	TGTGCCAGCACGACGGGAAGCAACTACGAGCAGTACTTC
TRBD1	13	TRBV19	-	TRBJ2-5	CASSIGFEDRINF	TGTGCCAGTAGTATAGGATTTGAGGACAGGATAAACTTC
-	13	TRBV13	-	TRBJ1-1	CASSHLGRAEAFF	TGTGCCAGCAGCCACCTAGGGAGGGCTGAAGCTTTCTTT
TRBD1	14	TRBV29-1	-	TRBJ2-7	CSVVGTGGHHEQYF	TGCAGCGTTGTGGGGACAGGGGGCCACCACGAGCAGTACTTC
TRBD2	16	TRBV7-2	-	TRBJ2-1	CASSPEGLAGYNEQFF	TGTGCCAGCAGCCCGGAGGGACTAGCGGGCTACAATGAGCAGTTCTTC
-	12	TRBV5-1	-	TRBJ1-2	CASSPGGAGYTF	TGCGCCAGCAGCCCTGGAGGGGCCGGCTACACCTTC
-	15	TRBV5-6	-	TRBJ2-3	CASSGRRGSTDTQYF	TGTGCCAGCAGTGGACGAAGGGGTAGCACAGATACGCAGTATTTT
-	13	TRBV7-2	-	TRBJ2-7	CASSFSRSYEQYF	TGTGCCAGCAGCTTTTCCAGATCCTACGAGCAGTACTTC
-	15	TRBV29-1	-	TRBJ2-7	CSVEGTGNGSYEQYF	TGCAGCGTTGAGGGTACGGGTAACGGGTCCTACGAGCAGTACTTC
TRBD1	17	TRBV4-1	-	TRBJ1-2	CASSQDRGQAINYGYTF	TGCGCCAGCAGCCAAGATCGTGGACAGGCTATTAACTATGGCTACACCTTC
TRBD1	19	TRBV10-1	-	TRBJ2-7	CASSEWPGGRFSSSYEQYF	TGCGCCAGCAGTGAGTGGCCAGGGGGTAGATTTTCGAGCTCCTACGAGCAGTACTTC
-	14	TRBV30	-	TRBJ1-6	CAWSVVVLNSPLHF	TGTGCCTGGAGTGTAGTAGTCCTCAATTCACCCCTCCACTTT
TRBD1	14	TRBV7-9	-	TRBJ1-2	CASSIQGSNYGYTF	TGTGCCAGCAGCATACAGGGGAGTAACTATGGCTACACCTTC
-	15	TRBV7-9	-	TRBJ1-3	CASSPGSLAGNTIYF	TGTGCCAGCAGCCCCGGGTCCTTAGCTGGAAACACCATATATTTT